The following is a T cell receptor beta chain sequence with its context. The data derive from a study of monozygotic twins with inflammatory bowel disease. No DNA is given; TCRdb re-called the 5' RACE reads and lists each CDR3 protein once. Here the sample table reports approximately 200,000 distinct CDR3 sequences. The germline CDR1 and CDR2 sequences are SGDLS and YYNGEE. The CDR3 length is 13 residues. This receptor was taken from a human donor with ulcerative colitis or Crohn's disease, or a healthy co-twin of an affected twin (not recorded which). The sample comprised blood. V usage is TRBV9 and J usage is TRBJ1-6. The CDR3 loop is CASSVSNNSPLHF.